The entry below gives a single T cell receptor (beta chain) sequence along with its context. Its antigen remains unidentified. The sample originates from a study of post-analysis software for immune sequencing data. General study findings and limits: There were roughly five TRBV segments more frequent in patients than controls, and TRBV5-6, TRBV5-1 and TRBV20-1 were among them.

Per germline, CDR1 SGHRS and CDR2 YFSETQ. Deletions cut 0 bases from V and 0 bases from J, with 7 bases between. The CDR3 is 14 amino acids. Unique molecular identifiers tagged the TCR beta cDNA libraries. TCRdb re-called the PCR reads through MiXCR, storing one row per CDR3 protein. The profile covers 450,000 or so distinct CDR3 sequences, with approximately 45% appearing a single time and about 12% taken by the ten largest. The sequence was collected from a girl under 18 with multiple sclerosis. Sequenced input: blood. The rearrangement joins TRBV5-1 to TRBJ2-7; D not resolved. CDR3 region: CASSLAPSSYEQYF. CDR3 in DNA: TGCGCCAGCAGCTTGGCTCCGAGCTCCTACGAGCAGTACTTC.